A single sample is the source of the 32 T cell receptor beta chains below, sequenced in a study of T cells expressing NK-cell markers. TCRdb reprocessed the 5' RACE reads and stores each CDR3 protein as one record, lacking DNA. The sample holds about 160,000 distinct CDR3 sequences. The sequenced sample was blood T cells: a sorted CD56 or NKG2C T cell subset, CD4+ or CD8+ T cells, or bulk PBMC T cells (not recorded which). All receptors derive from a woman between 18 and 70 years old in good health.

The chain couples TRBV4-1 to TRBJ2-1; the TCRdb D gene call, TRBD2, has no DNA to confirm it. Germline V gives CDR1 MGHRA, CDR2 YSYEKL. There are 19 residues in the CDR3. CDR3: CASSQEVGLSAGWGDEQFF.

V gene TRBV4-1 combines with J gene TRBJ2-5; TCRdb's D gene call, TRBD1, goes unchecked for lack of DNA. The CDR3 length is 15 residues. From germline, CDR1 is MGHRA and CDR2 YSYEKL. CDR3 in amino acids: CASSQKGLGQETQYF.

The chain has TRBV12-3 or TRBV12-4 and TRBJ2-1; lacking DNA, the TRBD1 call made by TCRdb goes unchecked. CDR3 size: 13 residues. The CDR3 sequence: CASSVRDTEKQFF.

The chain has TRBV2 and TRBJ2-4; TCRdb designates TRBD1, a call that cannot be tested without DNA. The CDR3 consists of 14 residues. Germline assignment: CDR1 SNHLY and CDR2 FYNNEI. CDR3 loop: CATRRTLAKNIQYF.

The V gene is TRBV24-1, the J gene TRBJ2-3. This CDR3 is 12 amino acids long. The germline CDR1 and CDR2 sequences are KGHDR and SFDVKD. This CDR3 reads CATSDYADTQYF.

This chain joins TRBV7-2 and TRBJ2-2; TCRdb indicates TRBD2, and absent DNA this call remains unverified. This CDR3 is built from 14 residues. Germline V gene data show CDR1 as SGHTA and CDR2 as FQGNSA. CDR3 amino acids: CASSLQREHGELFF.

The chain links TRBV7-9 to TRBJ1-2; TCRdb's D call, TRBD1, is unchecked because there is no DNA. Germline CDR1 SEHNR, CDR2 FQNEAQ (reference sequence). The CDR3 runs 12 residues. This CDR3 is CASSEGQNGYTF.

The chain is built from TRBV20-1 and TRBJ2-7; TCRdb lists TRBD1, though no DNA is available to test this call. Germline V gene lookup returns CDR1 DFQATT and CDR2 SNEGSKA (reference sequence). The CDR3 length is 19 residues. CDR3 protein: CSALRLRGDPLGNLLEQYF.

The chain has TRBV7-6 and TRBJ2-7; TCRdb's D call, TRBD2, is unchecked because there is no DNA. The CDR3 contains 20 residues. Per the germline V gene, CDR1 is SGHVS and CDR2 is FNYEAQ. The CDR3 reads CASSRLAGGTISTSSYEQYF.

This CDR3 reads CSAWDTINYGYTF. The rearrangement links TRBV20-1 to TRBJ1-2; TCRdb's assignment of TRBD1 cannot be checked, as there is no DNA. Per germline, CDR1 DFQATT and CDR2 SNEGSKA (reference sequence). The CDR3 totals 13 residues.

CDR3 protein: CASSFSPGQQETQYF. The V gene is TRBV5-1, the J gene TRBJ2-5; lacking DNA, the TRBD1 call made by TCRdb goes unchecked. Germline lookup yields CDR1 SGHRS and CDR2 YFSETQ. This CDR3 comprises 15 residues.

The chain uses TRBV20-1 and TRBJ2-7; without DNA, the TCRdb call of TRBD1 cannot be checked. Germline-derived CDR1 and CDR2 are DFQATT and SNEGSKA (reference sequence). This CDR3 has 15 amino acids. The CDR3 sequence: CSARERGQGGYEQYF.

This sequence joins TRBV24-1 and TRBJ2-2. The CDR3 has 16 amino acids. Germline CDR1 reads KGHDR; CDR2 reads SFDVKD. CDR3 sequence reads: CATSDPTRSNTGELFF.

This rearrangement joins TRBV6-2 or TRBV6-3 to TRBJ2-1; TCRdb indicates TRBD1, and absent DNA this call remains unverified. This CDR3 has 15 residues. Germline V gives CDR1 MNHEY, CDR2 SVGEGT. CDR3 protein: CASSYSGTGGNEQFF.

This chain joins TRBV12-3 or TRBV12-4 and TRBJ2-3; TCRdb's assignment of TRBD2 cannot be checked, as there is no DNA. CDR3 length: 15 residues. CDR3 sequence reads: CASSPSGGNTDTQYF.

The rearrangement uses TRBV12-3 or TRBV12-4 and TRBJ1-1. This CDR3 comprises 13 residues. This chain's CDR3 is CASSFNMNTEAFF.

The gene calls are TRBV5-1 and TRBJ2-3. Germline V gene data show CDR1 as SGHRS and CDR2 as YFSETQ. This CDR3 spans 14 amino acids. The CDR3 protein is CASSLEYSSDTQYF.

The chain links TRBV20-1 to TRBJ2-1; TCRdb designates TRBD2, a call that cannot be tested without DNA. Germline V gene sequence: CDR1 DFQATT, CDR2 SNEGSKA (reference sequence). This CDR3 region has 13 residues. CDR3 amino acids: CSALAGADNEQFF.

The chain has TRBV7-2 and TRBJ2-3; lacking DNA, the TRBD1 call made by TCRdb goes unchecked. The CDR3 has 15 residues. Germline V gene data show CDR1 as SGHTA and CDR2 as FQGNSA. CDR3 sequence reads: CASSLQGHTADTQYF.

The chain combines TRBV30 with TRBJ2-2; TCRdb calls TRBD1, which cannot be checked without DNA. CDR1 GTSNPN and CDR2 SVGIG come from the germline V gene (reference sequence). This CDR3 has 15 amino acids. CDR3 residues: CAWSFSGHYTGELFF.

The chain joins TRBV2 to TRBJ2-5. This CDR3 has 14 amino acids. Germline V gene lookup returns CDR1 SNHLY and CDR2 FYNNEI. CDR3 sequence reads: CASSEDRYQETQYF.

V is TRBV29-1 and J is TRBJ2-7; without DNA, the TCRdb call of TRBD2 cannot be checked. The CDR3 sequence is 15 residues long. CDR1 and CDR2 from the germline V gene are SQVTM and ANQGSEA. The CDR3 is CSVEFRTSGSYEQYF.

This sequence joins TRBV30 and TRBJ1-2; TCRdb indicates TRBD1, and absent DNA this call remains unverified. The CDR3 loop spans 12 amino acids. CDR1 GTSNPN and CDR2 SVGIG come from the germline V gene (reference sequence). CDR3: CATGQTAYGYTF.

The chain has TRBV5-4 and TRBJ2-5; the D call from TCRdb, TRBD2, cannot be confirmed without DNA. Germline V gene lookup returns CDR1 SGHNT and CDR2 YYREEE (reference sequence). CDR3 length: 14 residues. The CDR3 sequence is CASSPPTSKETQYF.

The CDR3 loop reads CASSQLPLYEQYF. The chain uses TRBV5-1 and TRBJ2-7; as DNA is missing, the TRBD1 call by TCRdb cannot be tested. This CDR3 comprises 13 residues. Germline V lookup: CDR1 SGHRS, CDR2 YFSETQ.

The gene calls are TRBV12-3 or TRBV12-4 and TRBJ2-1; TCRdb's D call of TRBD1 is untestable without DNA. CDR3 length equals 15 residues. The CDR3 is CASLRMMDKYNEQFF.

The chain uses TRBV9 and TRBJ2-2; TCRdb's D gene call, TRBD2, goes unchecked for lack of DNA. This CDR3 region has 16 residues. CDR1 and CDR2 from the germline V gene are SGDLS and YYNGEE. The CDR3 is CASSVPSGGVPGELFF.

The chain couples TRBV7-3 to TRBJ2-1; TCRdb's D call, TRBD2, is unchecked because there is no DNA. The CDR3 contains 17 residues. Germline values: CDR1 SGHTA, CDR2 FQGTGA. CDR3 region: CASSFGLTSGSYNEQFF.

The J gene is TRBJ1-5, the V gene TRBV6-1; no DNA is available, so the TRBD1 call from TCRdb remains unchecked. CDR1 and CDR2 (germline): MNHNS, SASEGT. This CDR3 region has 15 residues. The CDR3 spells CASSEMDTSNQPQHF.

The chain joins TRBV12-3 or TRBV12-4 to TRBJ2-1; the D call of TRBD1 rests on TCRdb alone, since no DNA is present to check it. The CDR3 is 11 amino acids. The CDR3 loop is CASSLGVEQFF.

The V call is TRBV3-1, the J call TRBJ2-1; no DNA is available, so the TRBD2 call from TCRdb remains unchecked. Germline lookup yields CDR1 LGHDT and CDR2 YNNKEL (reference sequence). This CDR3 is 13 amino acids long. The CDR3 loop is CASSQKGLSEQFF.

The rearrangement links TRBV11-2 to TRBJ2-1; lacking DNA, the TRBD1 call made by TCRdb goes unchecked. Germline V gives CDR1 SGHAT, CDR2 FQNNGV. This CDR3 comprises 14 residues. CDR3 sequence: CASSSLDRVNEQFF.